The sample holds a few counts of the clone carrying this T cell receptor beta chain. Antigen: not known. The data originate from a study of early T cells in non-severe SARS-CoV-2 infection. Tagging with unique molecular identifiers was applied to individual cDNA molecules. TCRdb reprocessed the 5' RACE reads via MiXCR and lists one record per CDR3 protein. The sample carries about 70,000 distinct CDR3 sequences, approximately 15% recorded once. With 6 bases clipped from V and 4 bases from J, the junction kept 7 bases outside the gene matches. Germline CDR1 is SGHRS and CDR2 is YFSETQ. This CDR3 has 14 residues. Study-wide findings and caveats: The matching step, a VDJdb search, favored anti-spike CD8 responses and missed private and CD4 specificities.

The chain links TRBV5-1 to TRBJ2-1, with 7 positions matching TRBD2. The clonotype originates from an adult who was a healthcare worker with PCR-confirmed SARS-CoV-2 infection or an uninfected control (not recorded which). Sample: whole blood, taken at baseline. The CDR3 DNA reads TGCGCCAGCACCGGGAGGCTAGATTACAATGAGCAGTTCTTC. Translation gives CASTGRLDYNEQFF.